This record concerns one T cell receptor beta chain sequence. Its matching antigen is unknown. These data are taken from a study of vaccination and CD4 T cells after COVID-19. Across the whole study: Following dose two, a median approximately 74 days (range 14 to 241) passed before post-vaccine samples were taken. The authors used overlapping spike peptides from SARS-CoV-2, HCoV-NL63, HCoV-OC43 and HCoV-229E to stimulate cells.

Noted treatment: approximately nine-day PBMC culture with coronavirus spike peptide pools or control peptides (ViraFEST assay). Each well held roughly 2 million PBMCs in IL-2 (10 IU/ml) medium with approximately 9.1 ug/ml peptide pools. The assay that was used to sequence DNA from cultured CD4+ T cells was the Oncomine TCR Beta short-read assay. Genomic DNA was isolated from cultured CD4+ T cells. Each CDR3 protein is one row after TCRdb ran MiXCR on the PCR reads. Seen here are over 12,000 distinct CDR3 sequences, around 45% observed once, and the top ten hold more than 15%. The CDR3 is 14 amino acids. In germline, CDR1 is MDHEN, CDR2 SYDVKM. V lost 8 bases and J 0 bases, leaving 11 bases between the germline ends.

Sequencing was performed on cultured CD4+ T cells from blood. The rearrangement joins TRBV28 to TRBJ2-4; maybe TRBD2 (5 bases). The clonotype comes from a human donor with COVID-19. The CDR3 loop reads CASLSGLAKNIQYF. CDR3 sequence (DNA): TGTGCCAGCCTATCAGGACTAGCCAAAAACATTCAGTACTTC.